The entry below describes one T cell receptor (beta chain). The antigen is unknown. This CDR3 region has 15 residues. J gave up 3 bases and V 6 bases, and 8 bases lay outside the gene matches. TCRdb re-called the RT-PCR reads with MiXCR, one entry per CDR3 protein. In the table there are approximately 490,000 distinct CDR3 sequences, under 8.5% of which are singletons. This specimen comes from a study of response to subunit inactivated influenza vaccine. Study-level findings and limits: Authors proposed each seasonal influenza vaccination draws in few new T cells.

The receptor comes from a man aged 50 to 69 who received an inactivated influenza vaccine. This specimen was PBMCs from blood, taken approximately 25 months after vaccination. The chain recombines TRBV12-3 or TRBV12-4 with TRBJ1-5; 7 bases match TRBD1. CDR3 DNA sequence: TGTGCCAGCAGGCCGACAGGGCTGATCAATCAGCCCCAGCATTTT. Translating gives CASRPTGLINQPQHF.